These T cell receptor beta chains were read from a single sample in a study of neurological immune-mediated disorders. TCRdb fed the 5' RACE reads into MiXCR, producing one record per CDR3 protein. Of 71,000 or so distinct CDR3 sequences in the sample, approximately 15% were seen once. The sample was PBMCs. These TCRs come from a female donor with HTLV-1-associated myelopathy (HAM/TSP). CDR3s include the opening cysteine and the closing phenylalanine or tryptophan. The order of the fields is clone size, J gene, V gene, D gene, CDR3 protein, CDR3 DNA. D genes are given only for firm matches. Clone sizes are given selectively: once, few, many, or a class where the clone is expanded.

many | TRBJ2-7 | TRBV28 | TRBD1 | CASSFGTVSYEQYF | TGTGCCAGCAGCTTTGGGACAGTCTCCTACGAGCAGTACTTC
many | TRBJ2-7 | TRBV20-1 | . | CSARVGGASYEQYF | TGCAGTGCCCGGGTGGGCGGGGCCTCCTACGAGCAGTACTTC
. | TRBJ2-1 | TRBV14 | . | CASSQDRSYNEQFF | TGTGCCAGCAGCCAAGATAGATCCTACAATGAGCAGTTCTTC
many | TRBJ2-5 | TRBV6-1 | . | CASSDGRRLYANGETQYF | TGTGCCAGCAGTGACGGACGGAGATTATATGCTAACGGAGAGACCCAGTACTTC
many | TRBJ2-7 | TRBV28 | . | CARRRRRGPYEQYF | TGTGCCAGAAGACGCCGGCGGGGACCCTACGAGCAGTACTTC
many | TRBJ2-3 | TRBV20-1 | . | CSARDPRSTDTQYF | TGCAGTGCTAGAGATCCCAGAAGCACAGATACGCAGTATTTT
many | TRBJ2-2 | TRBV12-3/TRBV12-4 | TRBD1 | CASRETGGPDTGELFF | TGTGCCAGCAGGGAAACAGGGGGCCCAGACACCGGGGAGCTGTTTTTT
many | TRBJ1-4 | TRBV20-1 | . | CSAWENEKLFF | TGCAGTGCCTGGGAGAATGAAAAACTGTTTTTT
many | TRBJ2-7 | TRBV29-1 | . | CSVEDVRDEQYF | TGCAGCGTTGAAGATGTTAGGGACGAGCAGTACTTC
once | TRBJ2-3 | TRBV21-1 | . | CASSKEKQRSTDTQYF | TGTGCCAGCAGCAAAGAAAAACAACGTAGCACAGATACGCAGTATTTT
many | TRBJ2-7 | TRBV5-5 | TRBD2 | CASSLASIGPGGYEQYF | TGTGCCAGCAGCTTGGCTAGTATAGGGCCGGGGGGCTACGAGCAGTACTTC
many | TRBJ1-4 | TRBV5-1 | . | CASSSRGGGEKLFF | TGCGCCAGCAGCTCCCGCGGAGGGGGTGAAAAACTGTTTTTT
many | TRBJ2-1 | TRBV6-4 | TRBD1 | CATQTGATNEQFF | TGTGCCACACAGACAGGGGCAACCAATGAGCAGTTCTTC
many | TRBJ2-5 | TRBV20-1 | TRBD2 | CSAIGLAGGQETQYF | TGCAGTGCGATCGGACTAGCGGGGGGACAAGAGACCCAGTACTTC
many | TRBJ2-1 | TRBV10-3 | TRBD1 | CAIRNARQGYNEQFF | TGTGCCATCAGGAACGCACGACAGGGGTACAATGAGCAGTTCTTC
many | TRBJ2-1 | TRBV12-3/TRBV12-4 | TRBD1 | CASSLGIGQGARNEQFF | TGTGCCAGCAGTTTAGGCATTGGGCAGGGGGCGCGGAATGAGCAGTTCTTC
. | TRBJ2-3 | TRBV27 | . | CASSDRTFTDTQYF | TGTGCCAGCAGTGACAGGACCTTCACAGATACGCAGTATTTT
many | TRBJ1-1 | TRBV29-1 | . | CSSRRGARGRGMNTEAFF | TGCAGCTCCCGACGGGGGGCGAGGGGAAGGGGGATGAACACTGAAGCTTTCTTT
many | TRBJ2-7 | TRBV4-1 | TRBD1 | CASSQDGDRGYEQYF | TGCGCCAGCAGCCAAGATGGGGACAGGGGCTACGAGCAGTACTTC
many | TRBJ2-2 | TRBV10-3 | TRBD1 | CAITGQGADTGELFF | TGTGCCATCACCGGACAGGGGGCGGACACCGGGGAGCTGTTTTTT
many | TRBJ2-3 | TRBV20-1 | TRBD2 | CSARALAEVTDTQYF | TGCAGTGCTAGGGCACTAGCGGAAGTTACAGATACGCAGTATTTT
many | TRBJ2-3 | TRBV12-3/TRBV12-4 | . | CASSLVGEADTQYF | TGTGCCAGCAGTTTAGTCGGGGAAGCAGATACGCAGTATTTT
many | TRBJ1-2 | TRBV6-5 | . | CASSYGRSNYGYTF | TGTGCCAGCAGTTACGGAAGGAGCAACTATGGCTACACCTTC
many | TRBJ2-1 | TRBV4-2 | . | CASSQDQSGVHNEQFF | TGTGCCAGCAGCCAAGATCAGTCAGGGGTCCACAATGAGCAGTTCTTC
many | TRBJ2-1 | TRBV4-2 | . | CASSQDDGGAYNEQFF | TGTGCCAGCAGCCAAGATGATGGGGGCGCCTACAATGAGCAGTTCTTC
many | TRBJ2-6 | TRBV2 | . | CASRTPGVSGANVLTF | TGTGCCAGCAGGACCCCAGGAGTCTCTGGGGCCAACGTCCTGACTTTC
few | TRBJ2-2 | TRBV7-2 | TRBD2 | CASSRGGADRELFF | TGTGCCAGCAGCCGCGGGGGGGCGGACCGGGAGCTGTTTTTT
many | TRBJ2-7 | TRBV12-3/TRBV12-4 | TRBD1 | CASSLPSETGSYEQYF | TGTGCCAGCAGTTTACCCAGCGAGACAGGGAGCTACGAGCAGTACTTC
many | TRBJ1-4 | TRBV7-6 | . | CASSSYSSGGGVLFF | TGTGCCAGCAGCTCGTACTCCAGCGGGGGAGGGGTACTGTTTTTT
many | TRBJ1-1 | TRBV20-1 | . | CSAREGYTEAFF | TGCAGTGCTAGAGAGGGGTACACTGAAGCTTTCTTT
. | TRBJ1-5 | TRBV6-1 | . | CASSEAGAWAGNNQPQHF | TGTGCCAGCAGTGAAGCGGGTGCGTGGGCGGGTAACAATCAGCCCCAGCATTTT
many | TRBJ2-3 | TRBV20-1 | TRBD2 | CSAGGGGPSDTQYF | TGCAGTGCCGGAGGCGGGGGGCCTTCAGATACGCAGTATTTT
many | TRBJ2-5 | TRBV6-1 | . | CASSEVLLSETQYF | TGTGCCAGCAGTGAAGTTCTGTTATCAGAGACCCAGTACTTC
. | TRBJ2-3 | TRBV15 | . | CATSRDVRGHTQYF | TGTGCTACCAGCAGAGATGTTCGGGGACATACGCAGTATTTT
many | TRBJ1-4 | TRBV7-9 | . | CASSSVGAVNEKLFF | TGTGCCAGCAGCTCTGTCGGGGCAGTAAATGAAAAACTGTTTTTT
many | TRBJ2-5 | TRBV4-2 | . | CASSQGTARTQETQYF | TGTGCCAGCAGCCAAGGGACAGCCAGAACTCAAGAGACCCAGTACTTC
many | TRBJ1-5 | TRBV2 | TRBD1 | CASRRDRGYSNQPQHF | TGTGCCAGCAGGCGGGACAGGGGTTATAGCAATCAGCCCCAGCATTTT
many | TRBJ1-1 | TRBV5-1 | . | CASSFDGSGAEAFF | TGCGCCAGCAGCTTCGACGGGTCGGGGGCTGAAGCTTTCTTT
many | TRBJ2-3 | TRBV20-1 | . | CSGRDPLTDTQYF | TGCAGTGGCCGGGACCCCCTCACAGATACGCAGTATTTT
. | TRBJ2-5 | TRBV12-3/TRBV12-4 | . | CASSDLGSGAQETQYF | TGTGCCAGCAGTGACCTCGGGAGTGGGGCCCAAGAGACCCAGTACTTC
many | TRBJ2-1 | TRBV7-9 | . | CASSPESNEQFF | TGTGCCAGCAGCCCAGAATCAAATGAGCAGTTCTTC
. | TRBJ2-1 | TRBV4-1 | . | CANSVDLSSYNEQFF | TGTGCCAACAGCGTAGATCTGAGCTCCTACAATGAGCAGTTCTTC
few | TRBJ1-2 | TRBV3-1 | . | CASSQRENYGYTF | TGTGCCAGCAGCCAGAGGGAGAACTATGGCTACACCTTC
many | TRBJ1-2 | TRBV20-1 | . | CSAREAASFYGYTF | TGCAGTGCTAGAGAGGCAGCGAGTTTCTATGGCTACACCTTC
many | TRBJ2-3 | TRBV20-1 | . | CSARDMGTSTDTQYF | TGCAGTGCTAGAGATATGGGGACTAGCACAGATACGCAGTATTTT
many | TRBJ2-7 | TRBV5-1 | TRBD1 | CASSFGQGVYEQYF | TGCGCCAGCAGCTTTGGACAGGGTGTCTACGAGCAGTACTTC
many | TRBJ2-3 | TRBV10-3 | . | CAISESPGGSTDTQYF | TGTGCCATCAGTGAGTCGCCGGGGGGCTCCACAGATACGCAGTATTTT
many | TRBJ2-1 | TRBV20-1 | TRBD2 | CSAWGGVGNEQFF | TGCAGTGCCTGGGGGGGGGTGGGGAATGAGCAGTTCTTC
many | TRBJ2-7 | TRBV5-1 | TRBD1 | CASRAGTGNYEQYF | TGCGCCAGCAGGGCCGGGACAGGGAACTACGAGCAGTACTTC
many | TRBJ2-5 | TRBV5-6 | . | CASSLVVREETQYF | TGTGCCAGCAGCTTGGTAGTCAGGGAAGAGACCCAGTACTTC